This entry is about one T cell receptor (beta chain). This sample stems from a study of blood T cell repertoires in COVID-19. Profiled with immunoSEQ multiplex PCR; TCRdb holds only in-frame clones, not every one. The sample holds hundreds of thousands of clones, 82% seen once. Germline CDR1 reads LGHNA; CDR2 reads YSLEER. V lost 0 bases, J lost 6 bases, and 15 bases stayed unmatched. The CDR3 runs to 18 residues. The TCR originated in a woman of 80 years or more with acute or convalescent COVID-19. The chain employs TRBV4-3 and TRBJ2-3; 7 nucleotides match TRBD2. The sequenced sample was peripheral blood. CDR3 amino acids: CASSQDHSAGVRADTQYF. For the CDR3, the DNA is TGCGCCAGCAGCCAAGACCACTCCGCGGGGGTCCGCGCCGATACGCAGTATTTT.